A selection of T cell receptor beta chains follows, all from one sample in a study of T cell responses to AZD1222 COVID-19 vaccine. The assay was immunoSEQ multiplex PCR, and TCRdb's table has in-frame clones only and misses some. Of tens of thousands of clones listed, approximately 85% are singletons. This sample comprised peripheral blood, obtained 28 days after the second AZD1222 dose. The receptors come from an adult who received the AZD1222 COVID-19 vaccine. The CDR3 runs from the conserved cysteine through the conserved F or W. The D gene is left open where the match is weak. Some rows mark clone size as missing; the rest say once, few, many or name a class of expanded clone.

V: TRBV5-1
D: TRBD1
J: TRBJ2-7
size: -
DNA: TGCGCCAGCAGCTTGAGGACAGGGGTCTACGAGCAGTACTTC
CDR3: CASSLRTGVYEQYF

V: TRBV7-8
D: -
J: TRBJ2-5
size: -
DNA: TGTGCCAGCAGCTTTCAGCCCGGACGGCGAGAGACCCAGTACTTC
CDR3: CASSFQPGRRETQYF

V: TRBV4-1
D: TRBD1
J: TRBJ1-2
size: -
DNA: TGCGCCAGCAGCCCGGGACAGTCCCTCGAGTTATTTAGGTACGGCTACACCTTC
CDR3: CASSPGQSLELFRYGYTF

V: TRBV9
D: -
J: TRBJ2-1
size: -
DNA: TGTGCCAGCAGCGTAGCTTGGGCAGACAATGAGCAGTTCTTC
CDR3: CASSVAWADNEQFF

V: TRBV5-1
D: -
J: TRBJ2-7
size: -
DNA: TGCGCCAGCAGCTTGTATGTCAGGGGTACCTACGAGCAGTACTTC
CDR3: CASSLYVRGTYEQYF

V: TRBV28
D: TRBD1
J: TRBJ2-4
size: -
DNA: TGTGCCAGCAGTTTCTACCGACAGGGCGGATTCAAAAACATTCAGTACTTC
CDR3: CASSFYRQGGFKNIQYF

V: TRBV19
D: TRBD1
J: TRBJ1-2
size: -
DNA: TGTGCCAGTAGGGCCGGGACAGGGTTTTATGGCTACACCTTC
CDR3: CASRAGTGFYGYTF

V: TRBV28
D: -
J: TRBJ2-7
size: -
DNA: TGTGCCAGCAGTTCCGGACTGAACTACGAGCAGTACTTC
CDR3: CASSSGLNYEQYF

V: TRBV27
D: TRBD1
J: TRBJ1-6
size: -
DNA: TGTGCCAGCAGTTTAGGACAGGGTAGGGCCCTCCACTTT
CDR3: CASSLGQGRALHF

V: TRBV2
D: TRBD2
J: TRBJ2-7
size: -
DNA: TGTGCCAGCAGGGTCACCGGGGGACTAGCCTACGAGCAGTACTTC
CDR3: CASRVTGGLAYEQYF

V: TRBV29-1
D: TRBD1
J: TRBJ1-1
size: -
DNA: TGCAGCGTTGAAGTCGGGACAGATGGCACTGAAGCTTTCTTT
CDR3: CSVEVGTDGTEAFF

V: TRBV4-1
D: TRBD1
J: TRBJ1-1
size: -
DNA: TGCGCCAGCAGAGACAGGGGCGCTAACACTGAAGCTTTCTTT
CDR3: CASRDRGANTEAFF

V: TRBV7-2
D: TRBD2
J: TRBJ2-3
size: -
DNA: TGTGCCAGCAGCCCGGGACTAACCACAGATACGCAGTATTTT
CDR3: CASSPGLTTDTQYF

V: TRBV29-1
D: -
J: TRBJ1-2
size: -
DNA: TGCAGCGTTGAAGGGGGGGATTTCTATGGCTACACCTTC
CDR3: CSVEGGDFYGYTF

V: TRBV18
D: -
J: TRBJ2-7
size: -
DNA: TGTGCCAGCTCTCAATTCGACGGACAAGACCAGTACTTC
CDR3: CASSQFDGQDQYF

V: TRBV7-8
D: -
J: TRBJ2-7
size: few
DNA: TGTGCCAGCAGCTTAGTCGGTTACGAGCAGTACTTC
CDR3: CASSLVGYEQYF

V: TRBV6-5
D: -
J: TRBJ2-7
size: few
DNA: TGTGCCAGCAGTTCGCCCTATGGAAAGTACGAGCAGTACTTC
CDR3: CASSSPYGKYEQYF

V: TRBV11-2
D: -
J: TRBJ2-5
size: -
DNA: TGTGCCAGCAGCTTAGCTCAAGAGACCCAGTACTTC
CDR3: CASSLAQETQYF

V: TRBV21-1
D: -
J: TRBJ2-3
size: -
DNA: TGTGCCGGGGACAAATGGCCGGAACAGGGGATTTGTGGAGATACGCAGTATTTT
CDR3: CAGDKWPEQGICGDTQYF

V: TRBV2
D: -
J: TRBJ2-7
size: -
DNA: TGTGCCAGCAGTTCGACAGTACTCTCCTACGAGCAGTACTTC
CDR3: CASSSTVLSYEQYF

V: TRBV6-5
D: TRBD2
J: TRBJ2-1
size: -
DNA: TGTGCCAGCAGTTCGACTAGCGGGAGTTACAATGAGCAGTTCTTC
CDR3: CASSSTSGSYNEQFF

V: TRBV20-1
D: TRBD2
J: TRBJ2-7
size: -
DNA: TGCAGTGCTAGTATTCGAGCGGGGGCAAACTACGAGCAGTACTTC
CDR3: CSASIRAGANYEQYF

V: TRBV28
D: TRBD2
J: TRBJ2-6
size: -
DNA: TGTGCCAGCAGTTCCCAAGGACTAGCGGGGGGACCTTCATCCCCTGGGGCCAACGTCCTGACTTTC
CDR3: CASSSQGLAGGPSSPGANVLTF

V: TRBV6-5
D: -
J: TRBJ2-3
size: -
DNA: TGTGCCAGCGCCCTCTATACGCAGTATTTT
CDR3: CASALYTQYF

V: TRBV3-1/TRBV3-2
D: TRBD2
J: TRBJ2-5
size: -
DNA: TGTGCCAGCAGCCAACGGGGGGTCCGACAAGAGACCCAGTACTTC
CDR3: CASSQRGVRQETQYF

V: TRBV28
D: TRBD2
J: TRBJ2-3
size: -
DNA: TGTGCCAGCAGTTTTGATGGCGGGGGGGCAGATACGCAGTATTTT
CDR3: CASSFDGGGADTQYF

V: TRBV6-4
D: TRBD2
J: TRBJ2-3
size: few
DNA: TGTGCCAGCAGTGACTCGAACGGGGGGGCCCCAGATACGCAGTATTTT
CDR3: CASSDSNGGAPDTQYF

V: TRBV7-9
D: TRBD1
J: TRBJ1-1
size: few
DNA: TGTGCCAGCAGCTCCCCGGGACAGGGGGGAGGAACTGAAGCTTTCTTT
CDR3: CASSSPGQGGGTEAFF

V: TRBV25-1
D: -
J: TRBJ1-5
size: once
DNA: TGTGCCAGCAGTTCACAAGGCAGCAATCAGCCCCAGCATTTT
CDR3: CASSSQGSNQPQHF

V: TRBV11-2
D: TRBD1
J: TRBJ1-1
size: -
DNA: TGTGCCAGCAGGCGAGACAGGGTTACTGAAGCTTTCTTT
CDR3: CASRRDRVTEAFF

V: TRBV9
D: -
J: TRBJ1-1
size: once
DNA: TGTGCCAGCAGCTCAGACGTACACACTGAAGCTTTCTTT
CDR3: CASSSDVHTEAFF

V: TRBV9
D: -
J: TRBJ1-6
size: -
DNA: TGTGCCAGCAGCGTGCTTGATAGGGATTCACCCCTCCACTTT
CDR3: CASSVLDRDSPLHF

V: TRBV12-3/TRBV12-4
D: -
J: TRBJ1-2
size: -
DNA: TGTGCCACCGGACATCCGGGGTATGGCTACACCTTC
CDR3: CATGHPGYGYTF

V: TRBV24-1
D: TRBD1
J: TRBJ2-3
size: -
DNA: TGTGCCACCAGTGACCTGGGACAGGGATACACAGATACGCAGTATTTT
CDR3: CATSDLGQGYTDTQYF

V: TRBV18
D: -
J: TRBJ2-6
size: -
DNA: TGTGCCAGCTCACCAGGGGCTGGGGCCAACGTCCTGACTTTC
CDR3: CASSPGAGANVLTF

V: TRBV3-1/TRBV3-2
D: -
J: TRBJ2-3
size: -
DNA: TGTGCCAGCAGCCAAAATCCTAGCACAGATACGCAGTATTTT
CDR3: CASSQNPSTDTQYF